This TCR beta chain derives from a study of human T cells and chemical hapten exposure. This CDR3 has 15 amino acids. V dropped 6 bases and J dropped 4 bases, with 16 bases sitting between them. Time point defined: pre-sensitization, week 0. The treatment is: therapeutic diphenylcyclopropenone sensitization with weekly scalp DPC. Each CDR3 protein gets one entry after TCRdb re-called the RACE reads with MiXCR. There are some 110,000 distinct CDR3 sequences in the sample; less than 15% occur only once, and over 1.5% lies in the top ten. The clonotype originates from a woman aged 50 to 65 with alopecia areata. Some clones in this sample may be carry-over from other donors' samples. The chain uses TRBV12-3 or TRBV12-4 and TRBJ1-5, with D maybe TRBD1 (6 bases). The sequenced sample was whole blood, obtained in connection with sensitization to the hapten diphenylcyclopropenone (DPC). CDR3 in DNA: TGTGCCAGCAGCAAGAGAATTCAGGGGAATCAGCCCCAGCATTTT. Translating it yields CASSKRIQGNQPQHF.